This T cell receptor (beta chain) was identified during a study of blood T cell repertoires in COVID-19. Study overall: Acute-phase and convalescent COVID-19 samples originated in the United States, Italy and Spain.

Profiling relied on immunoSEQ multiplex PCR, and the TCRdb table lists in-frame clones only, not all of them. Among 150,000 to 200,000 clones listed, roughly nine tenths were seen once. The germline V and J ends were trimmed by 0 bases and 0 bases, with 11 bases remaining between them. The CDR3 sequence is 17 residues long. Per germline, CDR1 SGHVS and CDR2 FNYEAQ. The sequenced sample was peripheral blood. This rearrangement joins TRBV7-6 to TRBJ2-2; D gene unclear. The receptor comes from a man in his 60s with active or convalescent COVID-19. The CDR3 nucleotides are TGTGCCAGCAGCTTAGCTCGATGGCAGGCGAACACCGGGGAGCTGTTTTTT. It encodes CASSLARWQANTGELFF.